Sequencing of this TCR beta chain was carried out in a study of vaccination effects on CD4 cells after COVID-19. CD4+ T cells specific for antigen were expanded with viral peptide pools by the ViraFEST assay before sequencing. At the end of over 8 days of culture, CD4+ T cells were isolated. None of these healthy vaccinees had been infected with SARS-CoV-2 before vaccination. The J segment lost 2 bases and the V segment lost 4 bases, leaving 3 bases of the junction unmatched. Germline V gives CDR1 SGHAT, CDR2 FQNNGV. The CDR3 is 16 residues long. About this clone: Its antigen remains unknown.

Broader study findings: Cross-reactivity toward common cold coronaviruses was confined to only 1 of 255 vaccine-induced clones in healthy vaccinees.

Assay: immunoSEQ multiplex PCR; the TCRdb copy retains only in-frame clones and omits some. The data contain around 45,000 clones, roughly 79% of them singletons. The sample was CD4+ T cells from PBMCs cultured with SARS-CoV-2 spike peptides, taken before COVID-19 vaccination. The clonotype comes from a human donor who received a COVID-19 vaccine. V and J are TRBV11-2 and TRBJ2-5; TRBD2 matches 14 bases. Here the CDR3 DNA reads TGTGCCAGCAGCTCACGGACTAGCGGGGGGCAAGAGACCCAGTACTTC. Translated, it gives CASSSRTSGGQETQYF.